The clone carrying this TCR beta chain showed up just a few times. As yet, its antigen is unknown. The CDR3 totals 13 residues. Germline-derived CDR1 and CDR2 are MNHEY and SMNVEV (reference sequence). V was pared by 6 bases and J by 6 bases, with 12 bases between. At least 5 micrograms of total RNA were extracted per sample. The data originate from a study of blood T cells in healthy people across ages. Findings and caveats of the study: Strong correlation was found linking TCR beta diversity to naive T cell percentage.

A second PCR, run for roughly 6 to 11 cycles, used a sample-barcoded 5' primer plus a J-beta primer mix. There were at least 2.5 million CDR3-containing paired-end reads obtained from each sample. Each CDR3 protein is one row after TCRdb ran MiXCR on the 5' RACE reads. Seen here are around 1,800,000 distinct CDR3 sequences, roughly 43% observed once, and the top ten hold roughly 24%. Sequenced material: blood. The chain couples TRBV27 to TRBJ2-1; a possible D gene is TRBD1 (6 bases). This TCR was sampled from a human donor in good health. The CDR3 spells CASSPTGSNEQFF. The CDR3 DNA follows: TGTGCCAGCAGCCCCACAGGGTCCAATGAGCAGTTCTTC.